The clone carrying this T cell receptor (beta chain) was seen a handful of times. Its antigen remains unknown. The study ran its PCR with 60 Vbeta and 13 Jbeta primers. Only in-frame clones appear in the TCRdb table, and some are missing; sequencing was by immunoSEQ multiplex PCR. The sample gives 180,000 or so clones, around 75% of which show up once; about 3% is in the top ten. The data stem from a study of cytomegalovirus exposure and HLA in healthy donors. Study results and limitations: As a later analysis showed, several of the most significant clusters appeared to be linked to common viral pathogens.

The germline V gene encodes CDR1 MGHRA and CDR2 YSYEKL. The CDR3 is made up of 14 amino acids. V lost 1 base and J lost 5, with 12 bases in between. The specimen was PBMCs. This sequence originates from a female donor in good health and CMV-seronegative. The chain has TRBV4-1 and TRBJ2-7, with D maybe TRBD1 (6 bases). CDR3 loop: CASSQAQGFNEQYF. The DNA for the CDR3 is TGCGCCAGCAGCCAAGCCCAGGGGTTCAACGAGCAGTACTTC.